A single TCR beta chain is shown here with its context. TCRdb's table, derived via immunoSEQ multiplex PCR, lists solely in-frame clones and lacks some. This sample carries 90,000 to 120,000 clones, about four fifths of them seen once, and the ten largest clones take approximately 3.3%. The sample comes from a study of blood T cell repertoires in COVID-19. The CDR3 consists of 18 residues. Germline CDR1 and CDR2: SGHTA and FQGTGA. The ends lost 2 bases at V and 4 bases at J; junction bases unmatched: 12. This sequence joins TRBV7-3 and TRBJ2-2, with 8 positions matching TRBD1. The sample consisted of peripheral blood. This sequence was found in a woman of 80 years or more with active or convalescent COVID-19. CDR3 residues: CASSLWGKDRVPTGELFF. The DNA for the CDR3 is TGTGCCAGCAGCTTATGGGGCAAGGACAGGGTCCCCACCGGGGAGCTGTTTTTT.